Following are 20 T cell receptor beta chains from one sample sequenced in a study of blood T cell repertoires in COVID-19. Sequenced by immunoSEQ multiplex PCR; TCRdb stores in-frame clones only, minus some. The profile shows 130,000 or so clones, around 63% of them singletons. The sequencing sample was made of peripheral blood. These receptors came from a woman between 65 and 79 years old with acute or convalescent COVID-19.

V is TRBV7-2 and J is TRBJ2-1, with D tentatively TRBD2 (6 bases). This CDR3 contains 13 residues. Germline CDR1 is SGHTA and CDR2 is FQGNSA. The V end lost 5 bases, the J end lost 7 bases, and 12 bases lay between the germline ends. The CDR3: CASSPGTFNEQFF. CDR3 DNA: TGTGCCAGCAGCCCCGGGACTTTTAATGAGCAGTTCTTC.

This clone has just one count. The rearrangement joins TRBV19 to TRBJ1-1; weak D call: TRBD1 (5 bases). The CDR3 covers 14 residues. The V and J ends lost 4 bases and 1 base respectively, with 10 bases between them. The germline gives CDR1 LNHDA, CDR2 SQIVND (reference sequence). CDR3 protein: CASSTGLGNTEAFF. CDR3 bases: TGTGCCAGTAGTACAGGGCTTGGGAACACTGAAGCTTTCTTT.

The table lists this clone with a count of one. The chain links TRBV9 to TRBJ2-2, with D tentatively TRBD1 (6 bases). CDR1 and CDR2 from the germline V gene are SGDLS and YYNGEE. V shed 0 bases and J shed 2 bases, with 8 bases lying between them. This CDR3 region has 15 residues. As DNA, the CDR3 is TGTGCCAGCAGCGTAGGGACAGTTAACACCGGGGAGCTGTTTTTT. Its protein is CASSVGTVNTGELFF.

This rearrangement joins TRBV7-2 to TRBJ1-3, with no clear D. V was shortened by 4 bases and J by 0 bases, with 13 bases between the two germline ends. The CDR3 length is 16 residues. Germline V gene lookup returns CDR1 SGHTA and CDR2 FQGNSA. CDR3 in DNA: TGTGCCAGCAGCTGGCAGTCATCTTTCTCTGGAAACACCATATATTTT. It yields the protein CASSWQSSFSGNTIYF.

The chain links TRBV6-2 or TRBV6-3 to TRBJ1-5; unclear D gene. CDR3 length: 13 amino acids. V lost 3 bases and J lost 1, with 4 bases in between. The germline CDR1 and CDR2 sequences are MNHEY and SVGEGT. Here the CDR3 reads CASSYMSNQPQHF. The DNA of the CDR3 is TGTGCCAGCAGTTATATGAGCAATCAGCCCCAGCATTTT.

The CDR3 spells CASSQDPGQGNTEAFF. The CDR3 DNA is TGCGCCAGCAGCCAAGATCCGGGACAGGGAAACACTGAAGCTTTCTTT. The chain carries TRBV4-3 and TRBJ1-1, with 9 bases that match TRBD1. The CDR3 extends over 16 amino acids. V shed 0 bases, J shed 2 bases, and the junction held 4 bases outside the gene matches. Per the germline V gene, CDR1 is LGHNA and CDR2 is YSLEER.

This chain connects TRBV6-5 to TRBJ2-7; 8 bases fit TRBD1. The CDR3 runs to 13 residues. V dropped 6 bases and J dropped 3; count of bases not matched to a gene: 4. The germline CDR1 and CDR2 sequences are MNHEY and SVGAGI. CDR3 amino acids: CASRRGQGYEQYF. CDR3 nucleotides: TGTGCCAGCAGGCGCGGACAGGGCTACGAGCAGTACTTC.

CDR3 loop: CASSQDRANYGYTF. CDR3 in DNA: TGTGCCAGCAGCCAGGACAGAGCTAACTATGGCTACACCTTC. This chain uses TRBV11-2 with TRBJ1-2; weak D call: TRBD1 (6 bases). CDR3 size: 14 residues. CDR1 and CDR2 (germline): SGHAT, FQNNGV. Trimming removed 5 bases at V and 0 bases at J, with 10 bases between. Combining the CDR3 with reference TRBV11-2 and TRBJ1-2 gives the whole variable domain EAGVAQSPRYKIIEKRQSVAFWCNPISGHATLYWYQQILGQGPKLLIQFQNNGVVDDSQLPKDRFSAERLKGVDSTLKIQPAKLEDSAVYLCASSQDRANYGYTFGSGTRLTVV.

This clone appeared a few times. CDR3 sequence (DNA): TGTGCCAGCAGTGAATCCAAGGACAGGAGCAATCAGCCCCAGCATTTT. Protein: CASSESKDRSNQPQHF. The V gene is TRBV6-1, the J gene TRBJ1-5, with TRBD1 matching 7 bases. CDR3 length equals 16 residues. CDR1 and CDR2 (germline): MNHNS, SASEGT. Germline trimming cut 2 bases from V and 1 base from J; bases unmatched to any gene: 5.

The chain combines TRBV10-3 with TRBJ1-1; a weak D match, TRBD1 (6 bases). There are 13 residues in the CDR3. Looked up from germline, CDR1 is ENHRY and CDR2 is SYGVKD. Deletions cut 6 bases from V and 1 base from J, with 9 bases between. The CDR3 here is CAISPTGNTEAFF. The CDR3 coding sequence is TGTGCCATCAGCCCGACAGGGAACACTGAAGCTTTCTTT.

The gene calls are TRBV6-4 and TRBJ1-1; D is unresolved. V lost 4 bases to trimming and J lost 5 bases, with 11 bases between them. Germline assignment: CDR1 MRHNA and CDR2 SNTAGT. This CDR3 is 13 amino acids long. CDR3 amino acids: CASSAELRTEAFF. The CDR3 DNA is TGTGCCAGCAGTGCCGAACTAAGAACTGAAGCTTTCTTT.

The chain carries TRBV9 and TRBJ2-1, with TRBD2 as a possible D gene (5 bases). The CDR3 consists of 15 residues. Trimming stripped 3 bases from V and 4 bases from J, with 14 bases between. Per germline, CDR1 SGDLS and CDR2 YYNGEE. The CDR3 DNA sequence: TGTGCCAGCAGCGATTGGGCTAGCAGATACAATGAGCAGTTCTTC. Residues: CASSDWASRYNEQFF.

This clone was seen more than once but under ten times. The chain employs TRBV5-1 and TRBJ1-5; 7 bases map to TRBD1. Trimming took 0 bases from V and 7 from J; bases not matched to a gene: 7. The germline gives CDR1 SGHRS, CDR2 YFSETQ. CDR3 length equals 15 residues. The CDR3 DNA follows: TGCGCCAGCAGCTTGGGGACAGGTATCAGACAGCCCCAGCATTTT. Amino acids: CASSLGTGIRQPQHF.

The V and J genes are TRBV7-7 and TRBJ2-5, with 10 positions matching TRBD2. Trimming took 0 bases from V and 0 from J; bases not matched to a gene: 4. CDR1 is SSHAT, CDR2 FNYEAQ, per germline (reference sequence). The CDR3 has 17 amino acids. The CDR3 protein is CASSLAPGLADQETQYF. In DNA, the CDR3 is TGTGCCAGCAGCTTAGCTCCCGGACTAGCGGACCAAGAGACCCAGTACTTC.

The V call is TRBV5-1, the J call TRBJ2-7; 8 bases fit TRBD1. Trimming at V came to 2 bases and at J to 5 bases, leaving 3 bases not matched to a gene. The V gene's germline CDR1 is SGHRS and CDR2 YFSETQ. The CDR3 extends over 13 amino acids. The DNA of the CDR3 is TGCGCCAGCAGCTTCGTGGACAGGGACGAGCAGTACTTC. It translates to CASSFVDRDEQYF. The whole variable domain, filled in from reference TRBV5-1 and TRBJ2-7, reads KAGVTQTPRYLIKTRGQQVTLSCSPISGHRSVSWYQQTPGQGLQFLFEYFSETQRNKGNFPGRFSGRQFSNSRSEMNVSTLELGDSALYLCASSFVDRDEQYFGPGTRLTVT.

This clone showed up just a few times. DNA for the CDR3: TGTGCCAGTAGTATGAGCCGGAACACCATATATTTT. The encoded protein is CASSMSRNTIYF. The chain recombines TRBV19 with TRBJ1-3; D uncertain. Trimming took 3 bases from V and 7 from J, leaving 7 bases between them. Germline V gene sequence: CDR1 LNHDA, CDR2 SQIVND (reference sequence). The CDR3 has 12 residues.

The rearrangement uses TRBV5-6 and TRBJ1-1; weak D call: TRBD1 (6 bases). The CDR3 totals 16 residues. The V gene lost 5 bases and the J gene lost 1 base, with 18 bases spanning the gap. The germline V gene encodes CDR1 SGHDT and CDR2 YYEEEE. The CDR3 is CASSYLWATGNTEAFF. CDR3 DNA: TGTGCCAGCAGTTATTTGTGGGCGACAGGGAACACTGAAGCTTTCTTT.

Only a few counts were recorded for this clone. The chain combines TRBV5-5 with TRBJ1-1, with 7 bases matching TRBD1. Germline V gives CDR1 SGHKS, CDR2 YYEKEE (reference sequence). With 4 bases clipped from V and 7 bases from J, the junction kept 7 bases outside the gene matches. The CDR3 consists of 13 residues. The CDR3, as DNA: TGTGCCAGCAGCCTTGTGGCAGGGGGTGAAGCTTTCTTT. Translation gives CASSLVAGGEAFF.

The genes are TRBV6-5 and TRBJ2-7; 8 bases line up with TRBD2. Germline V lookup: CDR1 MNHEY, CDR2 SVGAGI. V lost 8 bases to trimming and J lost 6 bases; unmatched junction nucleotides: 15. This CDR3 is 15 amino acids long. The CDR3 nucleotides are TGTGCCAGCTCAGGGAGAGTTGGACTAGCTGGCGAGCAGTACTTC. Translated: CASSGRVGLAGEQYF.

The chain uses TRBV25-1 and TRBJ1-2; TRBD1 agrees at 9 bases. V was pared by 6 bases and J by 5 bases, with 4 bases of the junction left unmatched. CDR3 length: 13 residues. Germline CDR1 MGHDK, CDR2 SYGVNS. In DNA, the CDR3 is TGTGCCAGCAGCAAGGGACAGGGTTATGGCTACACCTTC. Translation: CASSKGQGYGYTF.